These 20 T cell receptor beta chains originate from one sample sequenced in a study of T cell responses to AZD1222 COVID-19 vaccine (dated by TCRdb to the early 2020s). Library generation was performed with the immunoSEQ multiplex PCR assay. The table comes from immuneACCESS by way of TCRdb, which keeps in-frame sequences with V and J called. Part of the clones is missing from these tables; in studies checked, under half for an unresolved V gene and the rest for unknown reasons. This sample comprises approximately 150,000 clones, approximately 90% of them detected only once. The top ten clones comprise more than 1.1% of the sample. The time point label, as the study defines it: baseline before first vaccination. The sample in question was peripheral blood, obtained on day 0 of AZD1222 vaccination. The receptors here all came from an adult in good health.

This clone has a handful of counts. The chain recombines TRBV7-2 with TRBJ1-1; D ambiguous. The CDR3 spans 13 residues. Trimming took off 3 bases at V and 5 bases at J, with 10 bases between the two ends. Germline values: CDR1 SGHTA, CDR2 FQGNSA. The CDR3 is CASSFARETEAFF. The CDR3 DNA reads TGTGCCAGCAGCTTCGCGAGGGAGACTGAAGCTTTCTTT.

The chain carries TRBV27 and TRBJ1-1; TRBD1 matches at 9 bases. V lost 6 bases and J lost 3; bases outside the gene matches: 5. The CDR3 spans 14 residues. Germline V gene data show CDR1 as MNHEY and CDR2 as SMNVEV (reference sequence). CDR3: CASRLRDRDTEAFF. Here the CDR3 DNA reads TGTGCCAGCAGGCTCCGGGACAGGGACACTGAAGCTTTCTTT.

This rearrangement joins TRBV7-2 to TRBJ1-6, with 9 bases lining up with TRBD1. V was clipped by 1 base and J by 10 bases; unmatched bases: 5. This CDR3 is built from 15 residues. The germline gives CDR1 SGHTA, CDR2 FQGNSA. The CDR3 DNA reads TGTGCCAGCAGCTTAGACAGGGGGCTAGGGTCACCCCTCCACTTT. This translates into CASSLDRGLGSPLHF.

The V call is TRBV5-1, the J call TRBJ2-7; 11 nucleotides line up with TRBD2. The ends lost 3 bases at V and 0 bases at J; junction bases unmatched: 5. This CDR3 spans 16 amino acids. Germline assignment: CDR1 SGHRS and CDR2 YFSETQ. The CDR3 region has the DNA TGCGCCAGCAGCTCCGCGGGGACTAGCGGCTCCTACGAGCAGTACTTC. It codes for CASSSAGTSGSYEQYF.

This chain joins TRBV5-4 and TRBJ1-1; D is unresolved. CDR1 and CDR2 from the germline V gene are SGHNT and YYREEE (reference sequence). With 3 bases removed from V and 4 bases from J, the gap between germline ends came to 16 bases. The length of the CDR3 is 15 residues. CDR3 amino acids: CASSSVRGVGTEAFF. The CDR3 coding sequence is TGTGCCAGCAGCTCGGTAAGAGGAGTGGGCACTGAAGCTTTCTTT.

Here the CDR3 reads CASSDRPAGNTIYF. Written as DNA, the CDR3 is TGTGCCAGTTCGGACAGGCCGGCTGGAAACACCATATATTTT. J is TRBJ1-3 and V is TRBV18; 7 bases line up with TRBD1. V lost 9 bases and J lost 2; bases outside the gene matches: 7. This CDR3 spans 14 amino acids. Germline V lookup: CDR1 KGHSH, CDR2 LQKENI.

V gene TRBV19 combines with J gene TRBJ2-7; tentatively, D is TRBD1 or TRBD2 (5 bases each). V was pared by 3 bases and J by 1 base, with 13 bases between. This CDR3 is built from 15 residues. CDR1 and CDR2 from the germline V gene are LNHDA and SQIVND (reference sequence). As DNA, the CDR3 is TGTGCCAGTAGTATTGGGACCGGACCTTCCTACGAGCAGTACTTC. Protein product: CASSIGTGPSYEQYF.

The chain combines TRBV6-5 with TRBJ2-1; possible D gene TRBD1, 6 bases. The V gene's germline CDR1 is MNHEY and CDR2 SVGAGI. Trimming shortened V by 4 bases and J by 9 bases, and 10 bases separated the two germline ends. This CDR3 has 12 amino acids. The CDR3 here is CASSLTGSEQFF. The CDR3 bases are TGTGCCAGCAGTTTAACAGGGAGTGAGCAGTTCTTC.

The chain employs TRBV5-1 and TRBJ1-2, with 8 bases fitting TRBD1. The CDR3 is 18 amino acids. Germline CDR1 SGHRS, CDR2 YFSETQ. J lost 2 bases, V lost 3 bases, and 15 bases had no gene match. CDR3 nucleotide sequence: TGCGCCAGCAGCTCCCAAGAGGACAGGGTTTTCGGCAACTATGGCTACACCTTC. Translated, it gives CASSSQEDRVFGNYGYTF. The full variable domain, completed using reference TRBV5-1 and TRBJ1-2, is KAGVTQTPRYLIKTRGQQVTLSCSPISGHRSVSWYQQTPGQGLQFLFEYFSETQRNKGNFPGRFSGRQFSNSRSEMNVSTLELGDSALYLCASSSQEDRVFGNYGYTFGSGTRLTVV.

J is TRBJ2-5 and V is TRBV6-5; D is uncertain. The length of the CDR3 is 15 residues. Germline CDR1 is MNHEY and CDR2 is SVGAGI. V lost 4 bases and J lost 5, with 17 bases in between. The CDR3 DNA reads as TGTGCCAGCAGTTCGGGTGTTAAGGCCAGGGAGACCCAGTACTTC. Its translation: CASSSGVKARETQYF.

This rearrangement joins TRBV28 to TRBJ1-2; no clear D gene. Germline-derived CDR1 and CDR2 are MDHEN and SYDVKM. Trimming took 5 bases from V and 2 from J, leaving 6 bases between them. The length of the CDR3 is 12 residues. In nucleotides, the CDR3 is TGTGCCAGCAGTGCAAGCAACTATGGCTACACCTTC. Translating it yields CASSASNYGYTF.

The V gene is TRBV6-5, the J gene TRBJ2-7; 7 positions match TRBD2. Per germline, CDR1 MNHEY and CDR2 SVGAGI. CDR3 length: 12 residues. The trim removed 2 bases at V and 6 bases at J, leaving 1 base unmatched. The CDR3: CASSYGGGEQYF. The CDR3 DNA reads as TGTGCCAGCAGTTACGGGGGGGGCGAGCAGTACTTC.

The V call is TRBV28, the J call TRBJ1-3, with D possibly matching TRBD1 (6 bases). Germline CDR1 is MDHEN and CDR2 is SYDVKM. The V gene lost 5 bases and the J gene lost 0 bases, with 11 bases spanning the gap. The CDR3 consists of 15 residues. CDR3 sequence reads: CASSADRFSGNTIYF. CDR3 DNA: TGTGCCAGCAGTGCGGACAGATTCTCTGGAAACACCATATATTTT.

The chain employs TRBV2 and TRBJ1-2, with 7 bases identical to TRBD1. J was trimmed by 4 bases and V by 6 bases; bases with no gene match: 11. This CDR3 contains 15 residues. In germline, CDR1 is SNHLY, CDR2 FYNNEI. CDR3 sequence (DNA): TGTGCCAGCAGCGGAATTGGACAGGTCAGCTATGGCTACACCTTC. This encodes CASSGIGQVSYGYTF. Looking up the rest from reference TRBV2 and TRBJ1-2 gives the full variable domain: EPEVTQTPSHQVTQMGQEVILRCVPISNHLYFYWYRQILGQKVEFLVSFYNNEISEKSEIFDDQFSVERPDGSNFTLKIRSTKLEDSAMYFCASSGIGQVSYGYTFGSGTRLTVV.

This chain uses TRBV12-3 or TRBV12-4 with TRBJ1-2; D remains unclear. This CDR3 is built from 13 residues. Trimming cost V 3 bases and J 8 bases, with 13 bases left between them. CDR3 in amino acids: CASSFFGYGGYTF. As DNA, the CDR3 is TGTGCCAGCAGTTTTTTCGGTTACGGAGGCTACACCTTC.

This clone was found once. V is TRBV24-1 and J is TRBJ2-5; 7 bases fit TRBD2. Per the germline V gene, CDR1 is KGHDR and CDR2 is SFDVKD. The CDR3 has 18 residues. V gave up 7 bases and J gave up 0 bases; unmatched junction bases: 16. CDR3: CATSPPVRAGLYQETQYF. The DNA for the CDR3 is TGTGCCACCAGCCCCCCTGTGAGAGCGGGACTGTACCAAGAGACCCAGTACTTC.

This sequence joins TRBV11-2 and TRBJ2-7; D is possibly TRBD2 (6 bases). V dropped 1 base and J dropped 3 bases, with 10 bases sitting between them. CDR1 is SGHAT, CDR2 FQNNGV, per germline. This CDR3 has 14 amino acids. The CDR3 DNA reads TGTGCCAGCAGCTTAGGACGGGGGAACTACGAGCAGTACTTC. This translates into CASSLGRGNYEQYF.

This chain uses TRBV23-1 with TRBJ2-7; D is uncertain. TRBV23-1 is an ORF, with its function uncertain. CDR3 length: 11 amino acids. The V and J ends lost 4 bases and 2 bases respectively, with 3 bases between them. CDR3 coding DNA: TGCGCCAGCAGTCTCACCTACGAGCAGTACTTC. This translates into CASSLTYEQYF.

The chain has TRBV11-2 and TRBJ2-3, with D tentatively TRBD2 (7 bases). The CDR3 extends over 18 amino acids. Germline CDR1 reads SGHAT; CDR2 reads FQNNGV. Trimming took 7 bases from V and 2 from J, leaving 25 bases between them. The CDR3 coding sequence is TGTGCCAGCAATCGCTGGAGGGGGGGAGCGGGTATCACAGATACGCAGTATTTT. It yields the protein CASNRWRGGAGITDTQYF.

This clone came up a few times. The rearrangement uses TRBV9 and TRBJ2-3; D might be TRBD2 (5 bases). The V gene's germline CDR1 is SGDLS and CDR2 YYNGEE. The V and J ends lost 3 bases and 6 bases respectively, with 14 bases between them. This CDR3 has 14 residues. The CDR3 nucleotides read TGTGCCAGCAGCGGGGAGCCTTTTGGGGATACGCAGTATTTT. This sequence encodes CASSGEPFGDTQYF.